Sequencing of this TCR beta chain was carried out in a study of T cell repertoires in cytomegalovirus infection. Study summary: Public TCR beta signatures provided an indication of both CMV infection and a matching HLA type.

This clonotype turned up a few times. Its antigen is not known. V dropped 11 bases and J dropped 7 bases, with 15 bases sitting between them. The CDR3 covers 13 residues. TCRdb independently ran MiXCR on the reads; one entry per CDR3 protein. The sample shows some 99,000 distinct CDR3 sequences, roughly 30% of them seen only once. The rearrangement joins TRBV12-3 or TRBV12-4 to TRBJ1-6, with D unclear. Specimen: CD8+ T cells from cultured PBMCs, collected from culture after CMV antigen stimulation. The TCR sequence derives from a human donor in good health (CMV status not recorded). Some clones in this sample may be carry-over from other donors' samples. Here the CDR3 DNA reads TGTGCCTCCCGGGAATTAGGGAATTCACCCCTCCACTTT. Amino acids: CASRELGNSPLHF.